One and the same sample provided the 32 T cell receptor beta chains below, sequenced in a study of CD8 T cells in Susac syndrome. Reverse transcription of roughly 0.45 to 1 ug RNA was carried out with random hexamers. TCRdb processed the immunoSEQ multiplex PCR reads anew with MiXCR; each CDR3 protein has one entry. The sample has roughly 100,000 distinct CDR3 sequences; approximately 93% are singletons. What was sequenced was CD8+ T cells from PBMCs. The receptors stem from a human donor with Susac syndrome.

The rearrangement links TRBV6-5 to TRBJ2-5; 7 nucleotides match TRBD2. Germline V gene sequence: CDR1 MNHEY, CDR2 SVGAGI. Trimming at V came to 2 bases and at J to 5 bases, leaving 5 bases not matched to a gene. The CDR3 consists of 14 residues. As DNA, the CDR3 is TGTGCCAGCAGTTACGCAAGCGGGGAGGAGACCCAGTACTTC. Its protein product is CASSYASGEETQYF.

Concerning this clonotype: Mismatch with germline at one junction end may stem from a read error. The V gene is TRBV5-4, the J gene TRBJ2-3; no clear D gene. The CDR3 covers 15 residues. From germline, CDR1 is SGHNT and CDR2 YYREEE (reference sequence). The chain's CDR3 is CTSSSLELGADTQYF. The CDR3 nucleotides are TGTACCAGCAGCTCCCTGGAGCTGGGCGCAGATACGCAGTATTTT.

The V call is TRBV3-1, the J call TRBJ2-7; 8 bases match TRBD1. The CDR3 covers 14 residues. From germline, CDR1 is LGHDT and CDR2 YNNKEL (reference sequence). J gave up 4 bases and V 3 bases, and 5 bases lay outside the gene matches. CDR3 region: CASSHGQGGYEQYF. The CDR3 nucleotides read TGTGCCAGCAGCCATGGACAGGGTGGGTACGAGCAGTACTTC.

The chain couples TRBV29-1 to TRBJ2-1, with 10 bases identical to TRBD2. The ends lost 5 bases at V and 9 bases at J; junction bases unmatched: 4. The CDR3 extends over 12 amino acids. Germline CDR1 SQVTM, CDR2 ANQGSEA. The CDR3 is CSVWGLAREQFF. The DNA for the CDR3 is TGCAGCGTTTGGGGACTAGCGCGTGAGCAGTTCTTC.

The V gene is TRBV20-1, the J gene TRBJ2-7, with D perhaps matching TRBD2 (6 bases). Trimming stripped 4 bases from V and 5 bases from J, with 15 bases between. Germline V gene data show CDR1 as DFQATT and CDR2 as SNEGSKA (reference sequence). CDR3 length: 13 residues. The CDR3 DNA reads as TGCAGTGCTAATATCGGGGGAGACGACGAGCAGTACTTC. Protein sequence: CSANIGGDDEQYF.

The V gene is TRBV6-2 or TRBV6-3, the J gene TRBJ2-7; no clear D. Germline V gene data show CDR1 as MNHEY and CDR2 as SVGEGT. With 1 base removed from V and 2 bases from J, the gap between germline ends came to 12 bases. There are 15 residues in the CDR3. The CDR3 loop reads CASSYYVSSPYEQYF. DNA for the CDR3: TGTGCCAGCAGTTACTATGTAAGTTCCCCCTACGAGCAGTACTTC.

CDR3 bases: TGTGCCAGCAGCTTAACGGGGGGACAGGGGGGCACTGAAGCTTTCTTT. Protein sequence: CASSLTGGQGGTEAFF. V usage is TRBV7-3 and J usage is TRBJ1-1; TRBD1 aligns across 11 bases. CDR3 length: 16 amino acids. J was trimmed by 4 bases and V by 0 bases; bases with no gene match: 4. Per the germline V gene, CDR1 is SGHTA and CDR2 is FQGTGA.

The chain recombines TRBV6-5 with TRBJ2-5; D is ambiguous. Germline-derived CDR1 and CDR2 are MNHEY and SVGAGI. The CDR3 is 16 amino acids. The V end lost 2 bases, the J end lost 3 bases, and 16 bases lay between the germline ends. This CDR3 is CASSYTRASSEETQYF. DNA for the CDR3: TGTGCCAGCAGTTACACTCGGGCCTCCAGCGAAGAGACCCAGTACTTC.

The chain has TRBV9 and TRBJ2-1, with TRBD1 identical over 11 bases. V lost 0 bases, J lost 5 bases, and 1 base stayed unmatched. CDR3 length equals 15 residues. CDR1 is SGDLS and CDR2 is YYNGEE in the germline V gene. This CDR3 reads CASSVGTGGHNEQFF. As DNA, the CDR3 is TGTGCCAGCAGCGTAGGGACAGGGGGCCACAATGAGCAGTTCTTC. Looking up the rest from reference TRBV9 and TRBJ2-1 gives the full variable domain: DSGVTQTPKHLITATGQRVTLRCSPRSGDLSVYWYQQSLDQGLQFLIQYYNGEERAKGNILERFSAQQFPDLHSELNLSSLELGDSALYFCASSVGTGGHNEQFFGPGTRLTVL.

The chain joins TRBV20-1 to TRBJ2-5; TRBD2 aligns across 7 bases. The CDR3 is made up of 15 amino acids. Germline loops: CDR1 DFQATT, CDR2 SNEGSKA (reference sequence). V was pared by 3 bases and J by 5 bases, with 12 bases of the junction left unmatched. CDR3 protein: CSASSREATTETQYF. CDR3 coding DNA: TGCAGTGCTAGTTCTCGGGAGGCCACCACGGAGACCCAGTACTTC.

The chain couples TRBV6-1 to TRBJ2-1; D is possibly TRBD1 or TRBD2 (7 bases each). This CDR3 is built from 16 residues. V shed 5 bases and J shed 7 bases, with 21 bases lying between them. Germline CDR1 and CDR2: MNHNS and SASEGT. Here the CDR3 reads CASSPPQGGPGNEQFF. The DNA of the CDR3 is TGTGCCAGCAGTCCCCCCCAGGGGGGGCCGGGTAATGAGCAGTTCTTC.

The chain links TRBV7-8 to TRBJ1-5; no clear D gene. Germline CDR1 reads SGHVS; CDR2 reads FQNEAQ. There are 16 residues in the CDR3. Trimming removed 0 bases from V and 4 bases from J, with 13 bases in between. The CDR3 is CASSLAEARGNQPQHF. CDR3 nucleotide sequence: TGTGCCAGCAGCTTAGCTGAGGCGCGGGGAAATCAGCCCCAGCATTTT.

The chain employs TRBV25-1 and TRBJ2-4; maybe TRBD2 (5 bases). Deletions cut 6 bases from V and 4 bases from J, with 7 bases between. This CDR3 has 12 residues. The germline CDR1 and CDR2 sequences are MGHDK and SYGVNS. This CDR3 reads CASSGGKNIQYF. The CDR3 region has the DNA TGTGCCAGCAGCGGAGGAAAAAACATTCAGTACTTC. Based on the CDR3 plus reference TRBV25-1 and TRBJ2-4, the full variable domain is EADIYQTPRYLVIGTGKKITLECSQTMGHDKMYWYQQDPGMELHLIHYSYGVNSTEKGDLSSESTVSRIRTEHFPLTLESARPSHTSQYLCASSGGKNIQYFGAGTRLSVL.

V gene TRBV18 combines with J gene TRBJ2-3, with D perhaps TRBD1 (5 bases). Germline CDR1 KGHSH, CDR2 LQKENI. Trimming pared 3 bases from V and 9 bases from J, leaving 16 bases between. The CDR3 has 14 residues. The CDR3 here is CASSPGRGAYTQYF. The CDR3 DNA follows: TGTGCCAGCTCACCTGGAAGGGGCGCATACACGCAGTATTTT.

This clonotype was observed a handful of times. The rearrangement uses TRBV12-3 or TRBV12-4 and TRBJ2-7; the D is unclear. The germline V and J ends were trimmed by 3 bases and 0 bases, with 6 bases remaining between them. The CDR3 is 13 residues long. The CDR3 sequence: CASSLDGSYEQYF. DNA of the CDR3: TGTGCCAGCAGTTTGGACGGCTCCTACGAGCAGTACTTC.

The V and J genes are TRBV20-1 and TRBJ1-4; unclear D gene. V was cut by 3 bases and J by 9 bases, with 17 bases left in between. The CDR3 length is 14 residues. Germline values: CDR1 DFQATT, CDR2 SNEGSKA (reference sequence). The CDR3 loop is CSASIMTEIKKLFF. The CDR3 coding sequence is TGCAGTGCTAGTATCATGACGGAGATTAAAAAACTGTTTTTT.

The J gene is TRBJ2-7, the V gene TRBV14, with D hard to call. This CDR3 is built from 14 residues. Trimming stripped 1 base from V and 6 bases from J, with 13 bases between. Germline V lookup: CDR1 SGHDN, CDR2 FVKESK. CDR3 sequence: CASSQVKGPGEQYF. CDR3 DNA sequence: TGTGCCAGCAGCCAAGTCAAAGGTCCGGGCGAGCAGTACTTC.

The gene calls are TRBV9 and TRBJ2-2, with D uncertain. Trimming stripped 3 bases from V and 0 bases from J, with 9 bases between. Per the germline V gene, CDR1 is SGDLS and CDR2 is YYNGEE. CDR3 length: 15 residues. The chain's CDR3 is CASSAGGANTGELFF. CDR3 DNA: TGTGCCAGCAGCGCCGGCGGCGCGAACACCGGGGAGCTGTTTTTT.

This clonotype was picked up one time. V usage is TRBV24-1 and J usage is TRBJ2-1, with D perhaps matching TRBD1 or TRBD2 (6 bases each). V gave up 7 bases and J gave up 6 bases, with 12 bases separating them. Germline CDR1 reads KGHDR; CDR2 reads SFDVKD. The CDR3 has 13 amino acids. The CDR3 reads CATSGGTGNEQFF. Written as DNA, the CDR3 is TGTGCCACCAGCGGGGGCACAGGCAATGAGCAGTTCTTC.

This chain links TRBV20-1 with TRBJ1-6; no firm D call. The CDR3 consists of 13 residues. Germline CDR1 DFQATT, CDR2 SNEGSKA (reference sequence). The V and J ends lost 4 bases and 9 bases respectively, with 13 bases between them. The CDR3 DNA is TGCAGTGCTACCGGGAGGGATAGTTCACCCCTCCACTTT. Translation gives CSATGRDSSPLHF.

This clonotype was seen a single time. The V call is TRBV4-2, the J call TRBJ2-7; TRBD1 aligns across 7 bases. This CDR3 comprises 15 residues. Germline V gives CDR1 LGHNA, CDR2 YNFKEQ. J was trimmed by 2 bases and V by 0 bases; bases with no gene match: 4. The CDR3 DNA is TGTGCCAGCAGCCAAGAAGGCCAGGGGGCCTACGAGCAGTACTTC. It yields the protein CASSQEGQGAYEQYF.

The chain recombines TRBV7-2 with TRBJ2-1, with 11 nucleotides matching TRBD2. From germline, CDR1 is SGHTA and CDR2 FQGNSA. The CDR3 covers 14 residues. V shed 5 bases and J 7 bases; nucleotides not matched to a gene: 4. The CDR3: CASSPSGGINEQFF. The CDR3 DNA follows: TGTGCCAGCAGCCCTAGCGGGGGGATTAATGAGCAGTTCTTC.

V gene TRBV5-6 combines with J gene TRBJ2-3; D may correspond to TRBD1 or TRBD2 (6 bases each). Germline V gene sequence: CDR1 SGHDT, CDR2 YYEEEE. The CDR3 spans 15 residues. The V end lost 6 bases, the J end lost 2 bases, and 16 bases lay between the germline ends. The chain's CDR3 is CASTITGANTDTQYF. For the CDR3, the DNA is TGTGCCAGCACTATTACGGGGGCCAACACAGATACGCAGTATTTT. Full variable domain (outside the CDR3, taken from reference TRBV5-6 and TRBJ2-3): DAGVTQSPTHLIKTRGQQVTLRCSPKSGHDTVSWYQQALGQGPQFIFQYYEEEERQRGNFPDRFSGHQFPNYSSELNVNALLLGDSALYLCASTITGANTDTQYFGPGTRLTVL.

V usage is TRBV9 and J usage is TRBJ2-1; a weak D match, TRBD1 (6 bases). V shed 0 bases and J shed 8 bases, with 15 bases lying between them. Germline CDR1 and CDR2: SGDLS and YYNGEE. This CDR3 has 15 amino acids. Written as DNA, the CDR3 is TGTGCCAGCAGCGTAGATGGGGGCAGCGGCGATGAGCAGTTCTTC. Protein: CASSVDGGSGDEQFF. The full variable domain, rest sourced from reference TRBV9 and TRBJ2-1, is DSGVTQTPKHLITATGQRVTLRCSPRSGDLSVYWYQQSLDQGLQFLIQYYNGEERAKGNILERFSAQQFPDLHSELNLSSLELGDSALYFCASSVDGGSGDEQFFGPGTRLTVL.

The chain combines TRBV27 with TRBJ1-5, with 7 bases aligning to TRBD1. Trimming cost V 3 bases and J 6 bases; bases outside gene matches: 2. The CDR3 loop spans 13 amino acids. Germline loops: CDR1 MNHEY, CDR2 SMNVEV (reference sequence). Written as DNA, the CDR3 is TGTGCCAGCAGTTTGACAGGGTTTCAGCCCCAGCATTTT. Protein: CASSLTGFQPQHF.

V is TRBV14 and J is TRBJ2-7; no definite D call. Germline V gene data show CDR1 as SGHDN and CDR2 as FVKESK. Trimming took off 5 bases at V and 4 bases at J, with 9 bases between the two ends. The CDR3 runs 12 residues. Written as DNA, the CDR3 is TGTGCCAGCAGCTACTCATTGTACGAGCAGTACTTC. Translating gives CASSYSLYEQYF.

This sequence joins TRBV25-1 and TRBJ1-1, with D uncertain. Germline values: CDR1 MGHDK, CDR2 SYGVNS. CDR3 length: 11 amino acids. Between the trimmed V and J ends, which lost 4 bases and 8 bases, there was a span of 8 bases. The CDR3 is CASSVTREAFF. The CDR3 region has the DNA TGTGCCAGCAGTGTCACAAGGGAAGCTTTCTTT.

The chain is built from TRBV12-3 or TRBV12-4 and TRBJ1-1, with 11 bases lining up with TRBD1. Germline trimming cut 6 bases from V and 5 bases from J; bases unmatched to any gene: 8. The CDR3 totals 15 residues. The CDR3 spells CASSPGTGGGTEAFF. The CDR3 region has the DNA TGTGCCAGCAGCCCCGGGACAGGGGGAGGTACTGAAGCTTTCTTT.

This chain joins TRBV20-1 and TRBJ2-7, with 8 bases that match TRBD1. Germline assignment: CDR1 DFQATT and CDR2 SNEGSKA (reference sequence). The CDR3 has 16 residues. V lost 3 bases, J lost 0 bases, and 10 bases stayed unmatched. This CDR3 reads CSASPRGRVSSYEQYF. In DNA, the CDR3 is TGCAGTGCTAGCCCCAGGGGGCGGGTAAGCTCCTACGAGCAGTACTTC.

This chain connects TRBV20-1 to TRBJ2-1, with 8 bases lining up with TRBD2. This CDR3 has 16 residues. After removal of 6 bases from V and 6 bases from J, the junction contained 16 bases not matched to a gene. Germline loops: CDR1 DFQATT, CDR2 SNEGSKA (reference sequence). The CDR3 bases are TGCAGTGCCCGAAACCTTACTAGCGGCCTGGGCAATGAGCAGTTCTTC. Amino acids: CSARNLTSGLGNEQFF.

DNA for the CDR3: TGTGCCAGCAGCTTGGTCCGAGACAGGAATTTTAATGAGCAGTTCTTC. It is translated as CASSLVRDRNFNEQFF. The rearrangement links TRBV7-3 to TRBJ2-1, with a possible D match to TRBD1 (6 bases). Germline assignment: CDR1 SGHTA and CDR2 FQGTGA. CDR3 length: 16 amino acids. Trimming took off 3 bases at V and 7 bases at J, with 19 bases between the two ends.

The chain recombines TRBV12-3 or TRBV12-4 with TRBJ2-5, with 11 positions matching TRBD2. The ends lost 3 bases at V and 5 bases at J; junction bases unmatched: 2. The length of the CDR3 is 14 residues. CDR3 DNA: TGTGCCAGCAGTTTTAGCGGGGGGGCCGAGACCCAGTACTTC. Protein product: CASSFSGGAETQYF.